Sequencing of this T cell receptor beta chain was carried out in a study of T-cell memory formation after mild COVID-19. Each CDR3 protein gets one entry after TCRdb re-called the 5' RACE reads with MiXCR. Of approximately 500,000 distinct CDR3 sequences in the sample, 20% to 25% were seen once. The CDR3 consists of 14 residues. CDR1 is DFQATT, CDR2 SNEGSKA, per germline (reference sequence). V lost 4 bases, J lost 5 bases, and 15 bases lay in between. Only one count was recorded for this clonotype. Sequencing was carried out using PBMCs or a T cell subset sorted from them (not recorded which). The V gene is TRBV20-1, the J gene TRBJ1-5; D unresolved. The sequence derives from an adult woman who had mild COVID-19 (a few samples of this study predate the infection). Cell type and time point are not known. CDR3 coding DNA: TGCAGTGCTACCCATACAAGCTTGGATCAGCCCCAGCATTTT. It translates to CSATHTSLDQPQHF.